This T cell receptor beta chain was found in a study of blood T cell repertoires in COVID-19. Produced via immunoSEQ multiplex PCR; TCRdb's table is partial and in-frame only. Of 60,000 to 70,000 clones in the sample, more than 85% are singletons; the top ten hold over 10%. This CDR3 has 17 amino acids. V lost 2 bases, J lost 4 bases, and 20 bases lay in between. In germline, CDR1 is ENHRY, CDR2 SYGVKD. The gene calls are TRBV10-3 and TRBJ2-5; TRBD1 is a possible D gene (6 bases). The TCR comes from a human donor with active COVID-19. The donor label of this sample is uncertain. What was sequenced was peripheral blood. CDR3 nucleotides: TGTGCCATCAGTGAGGCGAGGGGCAGGGGCGACCGAGAGACCCAGTACTTC. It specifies CAISEARGRGDRETQYF.